Following are 16 T cell receptor beta chains from one sample sequenced in a study of OX40 agonist ivuxolimab in advanced cancers. The protocol was immunoSEQ multiplex PCR, while the TCRdb copy is restricted to in-frame clones and leaves out a portion. There are roughly 89,000 clones in the sample; about 86% occur only once, and around 6% lies in the top ten. Specimen: CD4+ or CD8+ T cells sorted from blood, collected in a trial of the OX40 agonist ivuxolimab. Receptor source: an adult with an advanced solid tumor such as melanoma, head and neck, liver or kidney cancer.

The rearrangement joins TRBV27 to TRBJ1-2; perhaps TRBD1 as D (5 bases). Germline values: CDR1 MNHEY, CDR2 SMNVEV (reference sequence). The CDR3 covers 19 residues. V was shortened by 2 bases and J by 5 bases, with 27 bases between the two germline ends. The CDR3 region has the DNA TGTGCCAGCAGTTTAACCGGGCTCTGGCCGGAAACGCAGGGTTATGGCTACACCTTC. Amino acids: CASSLTGLWPETQGYGYTF.

V gene TRBV11-2 combines with J gene TRBJ2-7; no clear D gene. Germline V gene data show CDR1 as SGHAT and CDR2 as FQNNGV. V lost 2 bases and J 3 bases, leaving 11 bases between the germline ends. The CDR3 runs 14 residues. The CDR3 nucleotides read TGTGCCAGCAGCTTACAGGACGGACGCTACGAGCAGTACTTC. Translating it yields CASSLQDGRYEQYF. The whole variable domain, filled in from reference TRBV11-2 and TRBJ2-7, reads EAGVAQSPRYKIIEKRQSVAFWCNPISGHATLYWYQQILGQGPKLLIQFQNNGVVDDSQLPKDRFSAERLKGVDSTLKIQPAKLEDSAVYLCASSLQDGRYEQYFGPGTRLTVT.

The chain is built from TRBV27 and TRBJ2-3; D is undetermined. The V end lost 5 bases, the J end lost 1 base, and 7 bases lay between the germline ends. Germline values: CDR1 MNHEY, CDR2 SMNVEV (reference sequence). The CDR3 has 13 amino acids. This CDR3 is CASSPYGTDTQYF. The CDR3, as DNA: TGTGCCAGCAGTCCCTACGGCACAGATACGCAGTATTTT.

The chain recombines TRBV7-9 with TRBJ2-1, with D uncertain. With 5 bases removed from V and 9 bases from J, the gap between germline ends came to 17 bases. Germline V gives CDR1 SEHNR, CDR2 FQNEAQ (reference sequence). This CDR3 comprises 14 residues. CDR3 protein: CASSINGGSGEQFF. The CDR3 bases are TGTGCCAGCAGCATTAATGGTGGCTCCGGTGAGCAGTTCTTC.

The rearrangement links TRBV19 to TRBJ2-5, with 8 bases fitting TRBD2. Germline CDR1 reads LNHDA; CDR2 reads SQIVND (reference sequence). The J segment lost 9 bases and the V segment lost 5 bases, leaving 14 bases of the junction unmatched. The CDR3 is 15 amino acids. In DNA, the CDR3 is TGTGCCAGTAGTCCACAAACTAGCGGAACCCTGCCCCAGTACTTC. Translated: CASSPQTSGTLPQYF.

This sequence joins TRBV4-3 and TRBJ1-1; 8 bases are shared with TRBD1. This CDR3 has 15 residues. V lost 0 bases, J lost 5 bases, and 5 bases stayed unmatched. CDR1 is LGHNA and CDR2 is YSLEER in the germline V gene. As DNA, the CDR3 is TGCGCCAGCAGCCAAGATCGCAGGGGGCGAACTGAAGCTTTCTTT. This encodes CASSQDRRGRTEAFF.

V is TRBV6-6 and J is TRBJ1-2; possible D gene TRBD1, 6 bases. CDR1 and CDR2 from the germline V gene are MNHNY and SVGAGI (reference sequence). The V end was cut by 2 bases, the J end by 1 base, with 14 bases between. This CDR3 region has 16 residues. CDR3: CASSYGRGDLNYGYTF. The CDR3 nucleotides read TGTGCCAGCAGTTACGGCAGGGGAGACCTTAACTATGGCTACACCTTC.

The rearrangement joins TRBV9 to TRBJ2-1; TRBD1 is a possible D gene (6 bases). The CDR3 consists of 17 residues. The V and J ends lost 0 bases and 3 bases respectively, with 16 bases between them. Germline lookup yields CDR1 SGDLS and CDR2 YYNGEE. The CDR3 region has the DNA TGTGCCAGCAGCGTAGATCAACAGGGTCTGGACTACAATGAGCAGTTCTTC. Translating it yields CASSVDQQGLDYNEQFF.

The chain combines TRBV6-5 with TRBJ1-1, with D perhaps matching TRBD1 (5 bases). V shed 6 bases and J shed 2 bases, with 13 bases lying between them. The CDR3 length is 14 residues. CDR1 MNHEY and CDR2 SVGAGI come from the germline V gene. The CDR3 here is CASSLRGLNTEAFF. The CDR3 nucleotides are TGTGCCAGCAGCCTTAGGGGTCTCAACACTGAAGCTTTCTTT.

This chain connects TRBV29-1 to TRBJ1-1, with D possibly being TRBD1 (5 bases). The CDR3 is made up of 14 amino acids. Looked up from germline, CDR1 is SQVTM and CDR2 is ANQGSEA. V dropped 7 bases and J dropped 0 bases, with 15 bases sitting between them. CDR3 DNA sequence: TGCAGCGCTCCCCGGCCGGGACTGAACACTGAAGCTTTCTTT. It yields the protein CSAPRPGLNTEAFF.

The chain is built from TRBV5-1 and TRBJ1-1; 9 bases agree with TRBD1. Germline assignment: CDR1 SGHRS and CDR2 YFSETQ. V was pared by 4 bases and J by 0 bases, with 4 bases of the junction left unmatched. The CDR3 is 15 residues long. CDR3 sequence: CASSRQGDLNTEAFF. The DNA of the CDR3 is TGCGCCAGCAGCAGACAGGGGGATCTGAACACTGAAGCTTTCTTT.

This clone was seen more than once but under ten times. V gene TRBV6-1 combines with J gene TRBJ2-4, with 7 bases that match TRBD1. Trimming cost V 1 base and J 6 bases; bases outside gene matches: 9. Germline-derived CDR1 and CDR2 are MNHNS and SASEGT. This CDR3 region has 16 residues. The CDR3 here is CASSEEGQAVLNIQYF. CDR3 in DNA: TGTGCCAGCAGTGAAGAAGGACAGGCGGTACTAAACATTCAGTACTTC.

This chain links TRBV5-1 with TRBJ2-6; D tentatively reads TRBD1 or TRBD2 (6 bases each). The CDR3 runs 17 residues. Trimming stripped 0 bases from V and 2 bases from J, with 12 bases between. CDR1 is SGHRS, CDR2 YFSETQ, per germline. The CDR3 spells CASSLERGAAGANVLTF. The CDR3 nucleotides read TGCGCCAGCAGCTTGGAGAGGGGGGCGGCTGGGGCCAACGTCCTGACTTTC. Based on the CDR3 plus reference TRBV5-1 and TRBJ2-6, the full variable domain is KAGVTQTPRYLIKTRGQQVTLSCSPISGHRSVSWYQQTPGQGLQFLFEYFSETQRNKGNFPGRFSGRQFSNSRSEMNVSTLELGDSALYLCASSLERGAAGANVLTFGAGSRLTVL.

The V and J genes are TRBV21-1 and TRBJ2-7; the table's TRBD1 call for D was not verified on the DNA. TRBV21-1 is designated a pseudogene. The CDR3 spans 14 residues. The CDR3 DNA is TGTGCCAGCAGCAACCGGGACAGTACCTACGAGCAGTACTTC. It encodes CASSNRDSTYEQYF.

The chain recombines TRBV7-8 with TRBJ1-5; 8 bases line up with TRBD1. CDR3 size: 16 residues. V gave up 1 base and J gave up 9 bases; unmatched junction bases: 11. CDR1 is SGHVS, CDR2 FQNEAQ, per germline. The CDR3 DNA sequence: TGTGCCAGCAGCTTAGAGGGAACCTGGACAGGGTCGCCCCAGCATTTT. Amino acid sequence: CASSLEGTWTGSPQHF. Filled out from reference TRBV7-8 and TRBJ1-5, the complete variable domain reads GAGVSQSPRYKVAKRGQDVALRCDPISGHVSLFWYQQALGQGPEFLTYFQNEAQLDKSGLPSDRFFAERPEGSVSTLKIQRTQQEDSAVYLCASSLEGTWTGSPQHFGDGTRLSIL.

This chain joins TRBV11-2 and TRBJ1-2; unclear D gene. Germline-derived CDR1 and CDR2 are SGHAT and FQNNGV. The CDR3 is 14 amino acids. V was trimmed by 5 bases and J by 0 bases, leaving 10 bases between them. The CDR3 DNA sequence: TGTGCCAGCAGCCCTGGCGGTTCTAACTATGGCTACACCTTC. As protein: CASSPGGSNYGYTF.